The subject of this entry is one TCR beta chain. What it recognizes is unknown. The V gene's germline CDR1 is SNHLY and CDR2 FYNNEI. V lost 3 bases and J lost 7; bases outside the gene matches: 8. The length of the CDR3 is 15 residues. These data originate in a study of T cell repertoires in cytomegalovirus infection. Study-wide background: An indication of both CMV infection and matching HLA type came from public TCR beta signatures.

General study findings and limits: Clonotypes of TCR beta that were HLA-C-restricted and CMV-specific dominated the ex vivo response. Adding up the frequency of public TCR beta families identified people who carried CMV plus the relevant HLA.

TCRdb used MiXCR to reprocess the reads, holding one entry per CDR3 protein. The top ten clones hold 12% to 15% of a sample with around 450,000 distinct CDR3 sequences, about 33% of them seen once. This clonotype was sampled from a human donor in good health (CMV status not recorded). Some clones in this sample may be carry-over from other donors' samples. The chain links TRBV2 to TRBJ2-1; 8 bases are a match to TRBD2. Specimen: PBMCs. For the CDR3, the DNA is TGTGCCAGCAGTGATCATGCGGGGGGCCGGAATGAGCAGTTCTTC. This translates into CASSDHAGGRNEQFF.